This paragraph covers one TCR beta chain sequence. These data come from a study of T cell responses to AZD1222 COVID-19 vaccine. This CDR3 spans 14 amino acids. J gave up 2 bases and V 5 bases, and 4 bases lay outside the gene matches. In germline, CDR1 is MDHEN, CDR2 SYDVKM. Profiled with immunoSEQ multiplex PCR; TCRdb holds only in-frame clones, not every one. This sample has roughly 81,000 clones; approximately 83% occur once, and the top ten carry around 8%. The source was peripheral blood, collected on day 0 of AZD1222 vaccination. This receptor was obtained from an adult in good health. The chain uses TRBV28 and TRBJ2-5, with 8 bases fitting TRBD2. CDR3 nucleotide sequence: TGTGCCAGCAGTATACTAGCGGAACAAGAGACCCAGTACTTC. It encodes CASSILAEQETQYF.